This T cell receptor beta chain is drawn from a study of T cell responses to AZD1222 COVID-19 vaccine. Overall study: Pooling was applied to second doses at about 4 or about 12 weeks.

The J segment lost 5 bases and the V segment lost 4 bases, leaving 5 bases of the junction unmatched. CDR3 length: 15 residues. The germline gives CDR1 MNHEY, CDR2 SVGAGI. Overall study findings and caveats: Recipients of two AZD1222 doses showed rising Spike-specific TCR breadth and depth. Females made up more of the donors, who were largely white British, and clonal diversity may have come out too low. Regions 160-218 and 743-854 dominated among vaccine-associated CD4 TCRs spanning spike.

TCRdb's table, derived via immunoSEQ multiplex PCR, lists solely in-frame clones and lacks some. The sample shows about 130,000 clones, around 94% of them seen only once. This clone was counted once. Its cognate antigen is unknown. This chain joins TRBV6-5 and TRBJ1-3; 10 bases map to TRBD1. Sample: peripheral blood, taken on day 0 of AZD1222 vaccination. The receptor was derived from an adult in good health. CDR3 region: CASSFDRGRRNTIYF. The CDR3 DNA sequence: TGTGCCAGCAGTTTCGACAGGGGGCGTAGAAACACCATATATTTT.